Each of the 25 T cell receptor beta chains below was sequenced from the same sample in a study of blood T cell repertoires in COVID-19. The protocol was immunoSEQ multiplex PCR, while the TCRdb copy is restricted to in-frame clones and leaves out a portion. The sample yields fewer than 450,000 clones, roughly nine tenths seen once. Sequencing was carried out using PBMCs or T cells enriched from blood (not recorded which). These receptors originate from a woman aged 25 to 39 who had recovered from COVID-19.

V gene TRBV28 combines with J gene TRBJ1-2; 10 bases agree with TRBD1. V shed 6 bases and J 8 bases; nucleotides not matched to a gene: 9. This CDR3 region has 14 residues. CDR1 and CDR2 (germline): MDHEN, SYDVKM. The CDR3 DNA sequence: TGTGCCAGCAGGACGACAGGGGGCGCCGGGGGCTACACCTTC. Its translation: CASRTTGGAGGYTF.

CDR3 sequence (DNA): TGTGCCAGCAGCTTAGGGGGGGTGACAGGGAACTATGGCTACACCTTC. Translation: CASSLGGVTGNYGYTF. The chain is built from TRBV7-2 and TRBJ1-2, with 7 nucleotides matching TRBD1. The CDR3 loop spans 16 amino acids. The trim removed 1 base at V and 2 bases at J, leaving 7 bases unmatched. Per germline, CDR1 SGHTA and CDR2 FQGNSA.

This chain joins TRBV4-1 and TRBJ2-1, with 15 positions matching TRBD2. This CDR3 is built from 17 residues. Germline V gene data show CDR1 as MGHRA and CDR2 as YSYEKL. V shed 0 bases, J shed 10 bases, and the junction held 7 bases outside the gene matches. The CDR3 spells CASSQERTSGGAWEQFF. DNA for the CDR3: TGCGCCAGCAGCCAAGAGCGGACTAGCGGGGGGGCTTGGGAGCAGTTCTTC.

The V call is TRBV10-1, the J call TRBJ2-7, with D possibly TRBD1 on 5 matching bases. CDR3 length equals 15 residues. From germline, CDR1 is WNHNN and CDR2 SYGVQD (reference sequence). V lost 0 bases and J lost 6, with 15 bases in between. In nucleotides, the CDR3 is TGCGCCAGCAGTGAGTCCGGGCCAGGGTTAGGCGAGCAGTACTTC. Amino acids: CASSESGPGLGEQYF.

The chain carries TRBV7-2 and TRBJ1-6; D not certain. V dropped 0 bases and J dropped 5 bases, with 11 bases sitting between them. The CDR3 is 16 amino acids. Germline CDR1 SGHTA, CDR2 FQGNSA. For the CDR3, the DNA is TGTGCCAGCAGCTTAGCGGTTGGCAGAAATAATTCACCCCTCCACTTT. Translation gives CASSLAVGRNNSPLHF.

The rearrangement uses TRBV6-5 and TRBJ1-2, with D uncertain. Germline CDR1 is MNHEY and CDR2 is SVGAGI. The CDR3 contains 14 residues. V was cut by 6 bases and J by 5 bases, with 16 bases left in between. This CDR3 is CASSAGSFGYGYTF. CDR3 nucleotide sequence: TGTGCCAGCAGCGCGGGGTCCTTTGGGTATGGCTACACCTTC.

The chain employs TRBV25-1 and TRBJ2-3; 11 bases fit TRBD1. The CDR3 is 13 amino acids. Germline V lookup: CDR1 MGHDK, CDR2 SYGVNS. V was pared by 5 bases and J by 9 bases, with 4 bases of the junction left unmatched. The CDR3 protein is CASSFGQGATQYF. The CDR3 nucleotides are TGTGCCAGCAGTTTCGGACAGGGGGCAACGCAGTATTTT.

V is TRBV19 and J is TRBJ1-3; possibly TRBD1 for D (6 bases). Trimming cost V 7 bases and J 2 bases, with 27 bases left between them. This CDR3 contains 19 residues. The germline gives CDR1 LNHDA, CDR2 SQIVND (reference sequence). The DNA for the CDR3 is TGTGCCAGTATTAGCAGCGGACAGCTTTCTCCACTCGCTGGAAACACCATATATTTT. Encoded protein: CASISSGQLSPLAGNTIYF.

This clone occurred a few times. This chain joins TRBV27 and TRBJ1-2, with 10 bases aligning to TRBD1. CDR1 is MNHEY, CDR2 SMNVEV, per germline (reference sequence). The CDR3 contains 19 residues. The junction had 16 bases not matched to a gene; V was cut back by 2 bases and J by 4 bases. The CDR3 region has the DNA TGTGCCAGCAGTTTAAGGGGACAGGGGTATGCCACCCAAGGCTATGGCTACACCTTC. Protein: CASSLRGQGYATQGYGYTF.

V is TRBV5-1 and J is TRBJ2-5, with 7 nucleotides matching TRBD1. The CDR3 is 15 residues long. Germline CDR1 is SGHRS and CDR2 is YFSETQ. Unmatched junction bases numbered 8, after V lost 3 bases and J lost 3 bases. CDR3 in amino acids: CASSWGTVREETQYF. The CDR3 DNA follows: TGCGCCAGCAGCTGGGGGACAGTTAGGGAAGAGACCCAGTACTTC.

This chain links TRBV4-1 with TRBJ1-5, with 7 bases fitting TRBD1. Germline CDR1 is MGHRA and CDR2 is YSYEKL. The CDR3 is made up of 14 amino acids. V lost 7 bases and J lost 5; bases outside the gene matches: 8. The CDR3 coding sequence is TGCGCCAGCACCGTGGGCCAGGGGGATCAGCCCCAGCATTTT. It codes for CASTVGQGDQPQHF.

The table lists this clone with a few counts. The chain has TRBV28 and TRBJ2-6, with 7 positions matching TRBD1. Germline loops: CDR1 MDHEN, CDR2 SYDVKM. V lost 6 bases to trimming and J lost 0 bases; unmatched junction nucleotides: 2. This CDR3 comprises 15 residues. In DNA form, the CDR3 reads TGTGCCAGCAGCCGGGACAGCTCTGGGGCCAACGTCCTGACTTTC. This encodes CASSRDSSGANVLTF.

The chain joins TRBV6-2 or TRBV6-3 to TRBJ2-4; 7 bases agree with TRBD2. Trimming took 5 bases from V and 9 from J; bases not matched to a gene: 10. The CDR3 spans 14 residues. Germline V gene data show CDR1 as MNHEY and CDR2 as SVGEGT. DNA of the CDR3: TGTGCCAGCAGTCCCGGACTAGTATACGGCATTCAGTACTTC. Translated: CASSPGLVYGIQYF.

The genes are TRBV11-2 and TRBJ1-6; 8 bases agree with TRBD1. The CDR3 sequence is 14 residues long. Trimming took 1 base from V and 7 from J; bases not matched to a gene: 0. Germline V gene sequence: CDR1 SGHAT, CDR2 FQNNGV. The CDR3: CASSLAGGNSPLHF. The CDR3 coding sequence is TGTGCCAGCAGCTTAGCAGGGGGCAATTCACCCCTCCACTTT.

This chain connects TRBV23-1 to TRBJ2-5; 8 nucleotides align to TRBD2. TRBV23-1 falls under the ORF class, with uncertain function. V lost 3 bases, J lost 2 bases, and 5 bases stayed unmatched. CDR3 length equals 15 residues. The CDR3 loop is CASSHSLAGQETQYF. The CDR3 DNA reads TGCGCCAGCAGTCATAGTTTAGCGGGGCAAGAGACCCAGTACTTC.

This rearrangement joins TRBV5-4 to TRBJ1-1; 7 bases are shared with TRBD1. The V gene end was trimmed by 4 bases and the J gene end by 1 base; junction bases not matched to a gene: 10. Germline CDR1 reads SGHNT; CDR2 reads YYREEE (reference sequence). The CDR3 totals 16 residues. As DNA, the CDR3 is TGTGCCAGCAGCCAAGAAAGGGGGCGCGGGAACACTGAAGCTTTCTTT. Protein: CASSQERGRGNTEAFF.

The chain uses TRBV27 and TRBJ1-1, with 9 bases matching TRBD1. After removal of 5 bases from V and 0 bases from J, the junction contained 4 bases not matched to a gene. The CDR3 runs 15 residues. In germline, CDR1 is MNHEY, CDR2 SMNVEV (reference sequence). The CDR3 sequence is CASSHTGGMNTEAFF. The CDR3 DNA reads as TGTGCCAGCAGTCACACAGGGGGCATGAACACTGAAGCTTTCTTT.

CDR3: CASSEGSTSTDTQYF. CDR3 coding DNA: TGTGCCAGCAGTGAAGGCAGTACGAGCACAGATACGCAGTATTTT. The chain couples TRBV25-1 to TRBJ2-3, with unresolved D. Per germline, CDR1 MGHDK and CDR2 SYGVNS. This CDR3 is built from 15 residues. Trimming removed 2 bases from V and 0 bases from J, with 9 bases in between.

The genes are TRBV2 and TRBJ2-2, with 8 bases lining up with TRBD1. The germline gives CDR1 SNHLY, CDR2 FYNNEI. Trimming at V came to 6 bases and at J to 1 base, leaving 4 bases not matched to a gene. The CDR3 spans 15 residues. The CDR3 DNA follows: TGTGCCAGCAGGTCACAGGGGGAGAACACCGGGGAGCTGTTTTTT. This gives the protein CASRSQGENTGELFF.

The CDR3 spells CASSVPGQGGSGDYYGELFF. The CDR3 DNA reads as TGTGCCAGCAGTGTCCCGGGACAGGGGGGGTCAGGGGATTACTACGGGGAGCTGTTTTTT. The V gene is TRBV28, the J gene TRBJ2-2; 11 bases line up with TRBD1. With V trimmed by 5 bases and J by 7 bases, 21 bases remained unmatched. In germline, CDR1 is MDHEN, CDR2 SYDVKM. The length of the CDR3 is 20 residues.

V and J are TRBV9 and TRBJ2-7, with D tentatively TRBD1 (6 bases). CDR3 size: 14 residues. In germline, CDR1 is SGDLS, CDR2 YYNGEE. V gave up 3 bases and J gave up 0 bases, with 10 bases separating them. CDR3: CASSAPGHSYEQYF. The CDR3 coding sequence is TGTGCCAGCAGCGCTCCGGGACACTCCTACGAGCAGTACTTC.

The chain carries TRBV28 and TRBJ1-2, with TRBD1 identical over 9 bases. Trimming removed 6 bases from V and 5 bases from J; junction bases left unmatched: 7. The germline gives CDR1 MDHEN, CDR2 SYDVKM. The CDR3 spans 14 residues. CDR3 bases: TGTGCCAGCAGCTGGGACAGGGAGGTGTATGGCTACACCTTC. This sequence encodes CASSWDREVYGYTF.

This chain links TRBV18 with TRBJ1-1; 10 bases map to TRBD1. Germline CDR1 KGHSH, CDR2 LQKENI. The V gene end was trimmed by 4 bases and the J gene end by 1 base; junction bases not matched to a gene: 9. This CDR3 has 17 residues. The chain's CDR3 is CASSLLGQGVANTEAFF. Here the CDR3 DNA reads TGTGCCAGCTCACTACTCGGACAGGGGGTGGCGAACACTGAAGCTTTCTTT.

V usage is TRBV7-9 and J usage is TRBJ2-2; D is ambiguous. CDR3 length: 14 amino acids. CDR1 and CDR2 from the germline V gene are SEHNR and FQNEAQ (reference sequence). V shed 0 bases and J shed 4 bases, with 6 bases lying between them. Here the CDR3 DNA reads TGTGCCAGCAGCTTAGCTCACAGCACCGGGGAGCTGTTTTTT. Residues: CASSLAHSTGELFF.

The gene calls are TRBV30 and TRBJ1-3; 9 bases match TRBD1. Germline V gives CDR1 GTSNPN, CDR2 SVGIG (reference sequence). J gave up 3 bases and V 2 bases, and 2 bases lay outside the gene matches. The CDR3 is made up of 14 amino acids. Written as DNA, the CDR3 is TGTGCCTGGAGTACAGGGGGCTTTGGAAACACCATATATTTT. Protein sequence: CAWSTGGFGNTIYF.